The clone carrying this T cell receptor (beta chain) has at least ten counts. Antigen unknown. The CDR3 length is 17 residues. V was shortened by 2 bases and J by 3 bases, with 14 bases between the two germline ends. The germline V gene has CDR1 SGHNT and CDR2 YENEEA. Breast cancer patients provided tissue from their axillary draining lymph nodes. The data derive from a study of breast tumors, draining lymph nodes, adjacent tissues. One entry per CDR3 protein results from TCRdb running MiXCR on the multiplex PCR reads. The top ten clones hold about 1% of a sample with 250,000 or so distinct CDR3 sequences, over 25% of them seen once. Study results and caveats: Tumor and nontumor repertoires were significantly more similar in luminal-like than in basal-like breast cancer. Tumor repertoires ranked between lymph nodes and nontumor tissue in diversity, with V and J gene preferences. Data fit most tumor T cells coming from lymph node, expanding in tumor. The lymph node origin of tumor T cells was framed as consistent with a hypothesis, not demonstrated.

The TCR comes from a female donor with breast cancer. Some clones in this sample may be carry-over from other donors' samples. The chain carries TRBV11-3 and TRBJ2-6; D is unresolved. The sample comprised axillary lymph node tissue. The chain's CDR3 is CASSLSGGPGGANVLTF. CDR3 bases: TGTGCCAGCAGCTTATCCGGTGGGCCGGGTGGGGCCAACGTCCTGACTTTC.